The rows below give T cell receptor beta chains drawn from one sample of a study of blood T cell repertoires in COVID-19. Sequencing was performed with immunoSEQ multiplex PCR; in TCRdb, only in-frame clones are kept and a portion is missing. The sample contains more than 300,000 clones, just over 85% of which appear only once. Sequenced input: PBMCs or T cells enriched from blood (not recorded which). These receptors all stem from a man aged 30 to 45 who had recovered from COVID-19. CDR3s include the opening cysteine and the closing phenylalanine or tryptophan. D genes are given only for firm matches. Rows may omit the clone size; those that give it use once, few, many or a size class.

j_gene,abundance,len,v_gene,d_gene,CDR3nt,CDR3aa
TRBJ1-1,-,16,TRBV14,TRBD1,TGTGCCAGCAGCCAGGGACAGGGGTGGATGAACACTGAAGCTTTCTTT,CASSQGQGWMNTEAFF
TRBJ1-6,-,16,TRBV27,-,TGTGCCAGCGGATTCCGTCCGGCCTACAGTAATTCACCCCTCCACTTT,CASGFRPAYSNSPLHF
TRBJ1-4,-,13,TRBV14,-,TGTGCCAGCAGCCAGACAGCCTCCGGGAAACTGTTTTTT,CASSQTASGKLFF
TRBJ1-2,-,13,TRBV29-1,-,TGCAGCGATAGAGGACGGAGGGGCTATGGCTACACCTTC,CSDRGRRGYGYTF
TRBJ2-5,-,15,TRBV27,-,TGTGCCAGCAGTTCGGGGATCGCGTTAGGAGAGACCCAGTACTTC,CASSSGIALGETQYF
TRBJ1-1,-,13,TRBV7-6,-,TGTGCCAGCAGCAAAGACAGGAACACTGAAGCTTTCTTT,CASSKDRNTEAFF
TRBJ2-7,-,13,TRBV12-3/TRBV12-4,-,TGTGCCAGCAGTCGACAGAATTCCTACGAGCAGTACTTC,CASSRQNSYEQYF
TRBJ1-6,-,16,TRBV18,TRBD1,TGTGCCAGCTCAAAGATCTCGGGACAGGGGCATTCACCCCTCCACTTT,CASSKISGQGHSPLHF
TRBJ2-7,-,15,TRBV27,-,TGTGCCAGCAGTTTAGGGCCAGAAAGCTCCTACGAGCAGTACTTC,CASSLGPESSYEQYF
TRBJ1-5,-,17,TRBV4-1,TRBD1,TGCGCCAGCAGCCAAGAACGGACAGGGATGGGAAATCAGCCCCAGCATTTT,CASSQERTGMGNQPQHF
TRBJ2-7,-,17,TRBV4-1,TRBD2,TGCGCCAGCAAAGTTTTTCGGGGACTAGCGGGAGTCGACGAGCAGTACTTC,CASKVFRGLAGVDEQYF
TRBJ2-1,once,16,TRBV19,TRBD2,TGTGCCAGTAGCCGAGCGGGAGGGCCTCGAGACAATGAGCAGTTCTTC,CASSRAGGPRDNEQFF
TRBJ1-6,few,16,TRBV11-2,-,TGTGCCAGCACCTCCTCGACAGCCTCCTATAATTCACCCCTCCACTTT,CASTSSTASYNSPLHF
TRBJ1-3,-,15,TRBV27,-,TGTGCCAGCAGTTTACAGGGGATCCCTGGAAACACCATATATTTT,CASSLQGIPGNTIYF
TRBJ1-2,-,14,TRBV10-3,-,TGTGCCATCAGTGAGAGGCAGGGTATTGATGGCTACACCTTC,CAISERQGIDGYTF
TRBJ1-1,once,15,TRBV7-2,-,TGTGCCAGCAGCTTAGTATCAGGGCTGAACACTGAAGCTTTCTTT,CASSLVSGLNTEAFF
TRBJ2-7,-,15,TRBV29-1,-,TGCAGCGTTGTGGGGGCAGGGTCTATCTCCTACGAGCAGTACTTC,CSVVGAGSISYEQYF
TRBJ1-5,many,15,TRBV9,-,TGTGCCAGCAGCGTAGGGCCCCAGGGCAATCAGCCCCAGCATTTT,CASSVGPQGNQPQHF
TRBJ2-3,-,17,TRBV4-1,-,TGCGCCAGCAGCCAAGTGTTTCGCAAGACAGGTACTGATACGCAGTATTTT,CASSQVFRKTGTDTQYF
TRBJ2-1,-,14,TRBV5-1,-,TGCGCCAGCAGCTCCCGCCCGGGAGACAATGAGCAGTTCTTC,CASSSRPGDNEQFF
TRBJ2-2,-,15,TRBV9,TRBD2,TGTGCCAGCAGTCCTAGCGGGAGGGGGGCCGGGGAGCTGTTTTTT,CASSPSGRGAGELFF
TRBJ2-1,-,12,TRBV11-3,TRBD2,TGTGCCAGCAGCACCCGGACTAGCGGATACTTCTTC,CASSTRTSGYFF
TRBJ2-7,-,12,TRBV12-5,-,TGTGCTAGTGGTTTGGGAACTAGCGAGCAGTACTTC,CASGLGTSEQYF
TRBJ1-6,few,15,TRBV3-1/TRBV3-2,TRBD1,TGTGCCAGCAGCGAAAGACAGGGGTCTAATTCACCCCTCCACTTT,CASSERQGSNSPLHF
TRBJ1-1,-,15,TRBV28,TRBD1,TGTGCCAGCAGGGACAGGGGCGTCCCTTCCACTGAAGCTTTCTTT,CASRDRGVPSTEAFF
TRBJ1-3,-,16,TRBV11-3,-,TGTGCCAGCAGCTTAAATCGCTACAGCTCTGGAAACACCATATATTTT,CASSLNRYSSGNTIYF
TRBJ2-7,few,11,TRBV6-2/TRBV6-3,-,TGTGCCAGCAGCCCCTACTACGAGCAGTACTTC,CASSPYYEQYF
TRBJ1-5,-,13,TRBV19,TRBD1,TGTGCCAGTGCGGGACAGGGGGGACAGCCCCAGCATTTT,CASAGQGGQPQHF
TRBJ1-1,-,14,TRBV4-1,-,TGCGCCAGCAGCCAAGAGAACAGCTTAACTGAAGCTTTCTTT,CASSQENSLTEAFF
TRBJ1-5,-,14,TRBV11-2,-,TGTGCCAGCAGCTTATCAGGGAGCAATCAGCCCCAGCATTTT,CASSLSGSNQPQHF
TRBJ2-1,-,17,TRBV27,-,TGTGCCAGCAGCCCCGCTCTAGCGTACCGCTCCTACAATGAGCAGTTCTTC,CASSPALAYRSYNEQFF
TRBJ2-3,-,16,TRBV4-1,-,TGCGCCAGCAGCCAAGGAGGCAGGGTTCCCACAGATACGCAGTATTTT,CASSQGGRVPTDTQYF
TRBJ2-3,-,16,TRBV6-2/TRBV6-3,TRBD2,TGTGCCAGCAGTTATCCCCTAGCGGGGATCACAGATACGCAGTATTTT,CASSYPLAGITDTQYF
TRBJ1-1,-,16,TRBV4-1,-,TGCGCCAGCAGCCGAACAAGCGGCCTGGAGAACACTGAAGCTTTCTTT,CASSRTSGLENTEAFF
TRBJ2-2,-,14,TRBV6-5,-,TGTGCCAGCAGGCCAGGGGCGGTCACCGGGGAGCTGTTTTTT,CASRPGAVTGELFF
TRBJ2-7,-,15,TRBV14,TRBD2,TGTGCCAGCAGCCATCCGCGGAAGGGAGGGGACGAGCAGTACTTC,CASSHPRKGGDEQYF
TRBJ2-1,-,14,TRBV29-1,TRBD1,TGCAGCGTTGTAGGGCAGGGGGCCTACAATGAGCAGTTCTTC,CSVVGQGAYNEQFF
TRBJ1-3,-,15,TRBV3-1/TRBV3-2,TRBD1,TGTGCCAGCAGCCAAAGACAGGGGCTGGGAAACACCATATATTTT,CASSQRQGLGNTIYF
TRBJ1-5,-,16,TRBV10-2,TRBD1,TGCGCCAGCAGTGGATGGGACAGCCACCAAAATCAGCCCCAGCATTTT,CASSGWDSHQNQPQHF
TRBJ1-5,-,13,TRBV10-3,-,TGTGCCATCAGTGAGTCAAGCGGACAGCCCCAGCATTTT,CAISESSGQPQHF
TRBJ1-6,-,14,TRBV11-2,TRBD1,TGTGCCAGCAGCTGGACAGGGGATAATTCACCCCTCCACTTT,CASSWTGDNSPLHF
TRBJ1-5,-,12,TRBV12-3/TRBV12-4,-,TGTGCCAGCAGTCCCAACAATCAGCCCCAGCATTTT,CASSPNNQPQHF